Included here is one T cell receptor (beta chain) sequence, with context. The antigen remains undetermined. The authors ran the immunoSEQ assay, v3.0, at survey level. The assay was immunoSEQ multiplex PCR, and TCRdb's table has in-frame clones only and misses some. The sample contains roughly 30,000 clones, approximately 85% of which appear only once. This specimen belongs to a study of long-term antiretroviral therapy in people with HIV. Study-level background: When the earliest samples were collected, ART was typically delayed until CD4 counts fell.

The V end lost 5 bases, the J end lost 2 bases, and 13 bases lay between the germline ends. This CDR3 is 14 amino acids long. Per the germline V gene, CDR1 is MGHRA and CDR2 is YSYEKL. Study-wide points: Once patients were on ART, diversity went higher but still fell short of transplant donor controls. HIV repertoires spanned narrower CDR3 length ranges than controls.

The content of samples before DNA extraction was roughly 1-10 million cryopreserved PBMC. The chain combines TRBV4-1 with TRBJ2-7, with D possibly being TRBD2 (6 bases). This TCR came from a young man with HIV. Material: unsorted PBMCs, obtained 0.8 years before starting antiretroviral therapy. The CDR3 sequence: CASSYPGVTYEQYF. CDR3 in DNA: TGCGCCAGCAGCTACCCGGGGGTGACCTACGAGCAGTACTTC.